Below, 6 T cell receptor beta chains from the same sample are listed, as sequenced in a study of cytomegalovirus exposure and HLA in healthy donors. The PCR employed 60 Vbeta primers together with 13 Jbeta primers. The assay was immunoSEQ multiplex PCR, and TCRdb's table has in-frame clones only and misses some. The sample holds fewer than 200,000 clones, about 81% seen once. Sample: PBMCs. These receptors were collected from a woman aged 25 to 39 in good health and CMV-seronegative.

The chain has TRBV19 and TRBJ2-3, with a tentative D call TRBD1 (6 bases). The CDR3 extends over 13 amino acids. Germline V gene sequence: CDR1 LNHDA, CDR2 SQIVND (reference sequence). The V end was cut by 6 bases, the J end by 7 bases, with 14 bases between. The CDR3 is CASSRQVRYTQYF. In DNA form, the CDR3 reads TGTGCCAGTAGCCGACAGGTTAGGTATACGCAGTATTTT.

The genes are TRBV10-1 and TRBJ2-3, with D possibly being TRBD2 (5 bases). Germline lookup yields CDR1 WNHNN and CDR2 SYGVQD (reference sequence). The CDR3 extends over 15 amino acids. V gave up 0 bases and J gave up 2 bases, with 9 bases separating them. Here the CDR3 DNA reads TGCGCCAGCAGTGAGTCTGAGGGATTCACAGATACGCAGTATTTT. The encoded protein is CASSESEGFTDTQYF.

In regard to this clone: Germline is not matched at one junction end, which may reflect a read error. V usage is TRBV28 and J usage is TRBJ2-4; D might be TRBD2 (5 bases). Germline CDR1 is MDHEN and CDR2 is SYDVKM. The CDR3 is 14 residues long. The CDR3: CASSLGGTKNSQYF. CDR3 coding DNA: TGTGCCAGCAGTTTAGGAGGTACCAAAAACAGTCAGTACTTC.

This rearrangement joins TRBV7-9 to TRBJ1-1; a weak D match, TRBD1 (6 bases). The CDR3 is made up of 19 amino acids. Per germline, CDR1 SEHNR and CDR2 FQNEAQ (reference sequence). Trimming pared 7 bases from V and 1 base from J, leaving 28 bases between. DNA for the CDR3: TGTGCCAGCACGCCTTTGGGGCGGTGGTCAGGGGCCTCGAACACTGAAGCTTTCTTT. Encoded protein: CASTPLGRWSGASNTEAFF.

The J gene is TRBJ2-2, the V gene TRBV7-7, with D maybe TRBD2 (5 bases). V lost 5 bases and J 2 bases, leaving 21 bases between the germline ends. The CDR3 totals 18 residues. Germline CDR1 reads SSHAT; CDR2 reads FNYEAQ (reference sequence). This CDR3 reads CASSPMVPTILNTGELFF. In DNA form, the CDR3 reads TGTGCCAGCAGCCCTATGGTTCCGACTATACTCAACACCGGGGAGCTGTTTTTT.

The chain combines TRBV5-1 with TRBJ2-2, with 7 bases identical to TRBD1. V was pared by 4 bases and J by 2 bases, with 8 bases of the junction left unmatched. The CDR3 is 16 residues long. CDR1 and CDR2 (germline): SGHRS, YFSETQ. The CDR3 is CASSLIRGINTGELFF. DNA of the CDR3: TGCGCCAGCAGCCTCATCAGGGGGATTAACACCGGGGAGCTGTTTTTT.